Following are 4 T cell receptor beta chains from one sample sequenced in a study of CD8+CD57+ T cells in acquired aplastic anemia (dated by TCRdb to the late 2010s). Patients chosen for sequencing had shown expansion of CD8+CD57+ cells by flow cytometry. Reads for this sample came from an Illumina HiSeq 2000. Genomic DNA was used as template for profiling of TCR beta VDJ combinations and CDR3 sequences. The raw public data were reprocessed by TCRdb itself: fastp quality trimming at Q25, MiXCR clonotype calling, in-frame beta chains only. Merged by CDR3 protein, the rows form single entries marked with the most common genes and DNA. The sample table contains about 160,000 distinct CDR3 sequences; only one count was recorded for 40% to 50% of them. Approximately 2.8% of the sample goes to the ten largest clones. The sample comprised sorted CD4+, CD8+, or CD8+CD57+ T cells (not recorded which) from PBMCs. The receptors stem from a human donor with aplastic anemia.

This clonotype occurred many times. The chain uses TRBV4-3 and TRBJ1-1; 12 nucleotides align to TRBD1. This CDR3 has 17 residues. The germline gives CDR1 LGHNA, CDR2 YSLEER. The V and J ends lost 4 bases and 4 bases, in that order; junction bases with no gene match: 10. The CDR3 region has the DNA TGCGCCAGCAGCCCCTCCGGGACAGGGGGCGCGGGCACTGAAGCTTTCTTT. Its translation: CASSPSGTGGAGTEAFF.

With respect to this clonotype: A much larger clone lies a single base off, so this may be a read error. The chain combines TRBV4-1 with TRBJ2-7; 7 nucleotides match TRBD2. The V gene's germline CDR1 is MGHRA and CDR2 YSYEKL. Unmatched junction bases numbered 19, after V lost 0 bases and J lost 8 bases. The CDR3 is made up of 18 amino acids. The DNA of the CDR3 is TGCGCCAGCAGCCAAGAGAGGGCGGCGGCGGGAGTTTCTGACAAGCAGTACTTC. Its protein product is CASSQERAAAGVSDKQYF.

The chain has TRBV10-3 and TRBJ1-2, with 7 positions matching TRBD1. V dropped 6 bases and J dropped 2; count of bases not matched to a gene: 6. The germline V gene has CDR1 ENHRY and CDR2 SYGVKD. The CDR3 totals 14 residues. CDR3 sequence (DNA): TGTGCCATCAGCGAGGGGGCGCGGAACTATGGCTACACCTTC. The encoded protein is CAISEGARNYGYTF.

This clonotype was detected only a few times. The chain carries TRBV7-6 and TRBJ1-6; D is unresolved. Trimming took off 3 bases at V and 8 bases at J, with 8 bases between the two ends. CDR3 length equals 13 residues. The V gene's germline CDR1 is SGHVS and CDR2 FNYEAQ. CDR3 residues: CASSFSEDSPLHF. The CDR3 bases are TGTGCCAGCAGCTTCTCGGAGGATTCACCCCTCCACTTT.